This is a list of T cell receptor beta chains from one sample in a study of Graves' ophthalmopathy and Graves' hyperthyroidism. TCRdb re-called the multiplex PCR reads through MiXCR, storing one row per CDR3 protein. The sample shows almost 750,000 distinct CDR3 sequences, roughly 40% of them seen only once. The sample consisted of peripheral blood. The receptors here all came from an adult man with Graves' ophthalmopathy. CDR3s include the opening cysteine and the closing phenylalanine or tryptophan. The order of the fields is clone size, V gene, J gene, D gene, CDR3 protein, CDR3 DNA. The D gene is left open where the match is weak. Clone size is given for some rows only: seen once, a few or many times, or a class if the clone is expanded.

>NA|TRBV7-2|TRBJ2-2|TRBD1
CASSSGQGRGELFF
TGTGCCAGCAGCTCGGGACAGGGTCGCGGGGAGCTGTTTTTT
>many|TRBV9|TRBJ1-6|TRBD1
CASSVAGTVDSPLHF
TGTGCCAGCAGCGTAGCTGGGACAGTGGATTCACCCCTCCACTTT
>NA|TRBV10-3|TRBJ1-1|NA
CAISESGGRRLGTEAFF
TGTGCCATCAGTGAGTCGGGCGGCCGGCGATTGGGCACTGAAGCTTTCTTT
>many|TRBV10-3|TRBJ1-2|TRBD1
CAISESYTGGAKNYGYTF
TGTGCCATCAGTGAGTCGTATACAGGGGGCGCGAAGAACTATGGCTACACCTTC
>NA|TRBV7-9|TRBJ2-7|NA
CASSLAGDAEQYF
TGTGCCAGCAGCTTGGCAGGGGACGCCGAGCAGTACTTC
>many|TRBV7-9|TRBJ1-1|NA
CASTPTVNTEAFF
TGTGCCAGCACGCCGACAGTGAACACTGAAGCTTTCTTT
>NA|TRBV14|TRBJ2-5|TRBD1
CASSQDGRGRETQYF
TGTGCCAGCAGCCAAGATGGAAGGGGGCGAGAGACCCAGTACTTC
>many|TRBV10-2|TRBJ1-1|NA
CASSDGAYTEAFF
TGCGCCAGCAGTGACGGGGCGTACACTGAAGCTTTCTTT
>NA|TRBV7-9|TRBJ2-5|NA
CASSLAVIGGETQYF
TGTGCCAGCAGCTTAGCGGTCATAGGTGGAGAGACCCAGTACTTC
>few|TRBV12-3/TRBV12-4|TRBJ1-4|NA
CASNLMGQANEKLFF
TGTGCCAGCAATTTAATGGGGCAGGCTAATGAAAAACTGTTTTTT
>NA|TRBV29-1|TRBJ1-5|TRBD1
CSLQTERGTGNQPQHF
TGCAGCCTCCAAACCGAACGGGGGACAGGTAATCAGCCCCAGCATTTT
>NA|TRBV25-1|TRBJ1-4|TRBD1
CASSLTGQANEKLFF
TGTGCCAGCAGTCTCACGGGACAGGCAAATGAAAAACTGTTTTTT
>NA|TRBV7-2|TRBJ2-7|TRBD1
CASSSDRGYLKDSYEQYF
TGTGCCAGCAGCTCTGACAGGGGGTACCTTAAAGACTCCTACGAGCAGTACTTC
>NA|TRBV20-1|TRBJ2-2|NA
CSAREVLGRAGELFF
TGCAGTGCTAGAGAAGTTTTGGGTCGGGCCGGGGAGCTGTTTTTT
>NA|TRBV19|TRBJ2-6|NA
CASSRLPYSGANVLTF
TGTGCCAGTAGCCGTCTCCCCTACTCTGGGGCCAACGTCCTGACTTTC
>many|TRBV7-8|TRBJ1-6|NA
CASSLVGATNSPLHF
TGTGCCAGCAGCTTAGTGGGGGCTACTAATTCACCCCTCCACTTT
>NA|TRBV6-6|TRBJ1-6|NA
CASSPGTRDSPPHF
TGTGCCAGCAGTCCTGGGACCCGAGATTCACCCCCCCACTTT
>many|TRBV11-2|TRBJ1-1|NA
CASSLVQGTDTEAFF
TGTGCCAGCAGCTTAGTGCAGGGGACGGACACTGAAGCTTTCTTT
>many|TRBV7-9|TRBJ1-1|NA
CASRPREGDTEAFF
TGTGCCAGCAGGCCCAGGGAGGGTGACACTGAAGCTTTCTTT
>once|TRBV7-9|TRBJ2-7|NA
CASSPDGLYEQYF
TGCGCCAGCAGCCCGGACGGACTCTACGAGCAGTACTTC
>NA|TRBV25-1|TRBJ2-2|TRBD1
CASSLRDRDTGELFF
TGTGCCAGCAGTTTGCGGGACAGGGACACCGGGGAGCTGTTTTTT
>few|TRBV7-9|TRBJ2-2|TRBD1
CASSLSGGWTGELFF
TGTGCCAGCAGCTTATCAGGGGGATGGACCGGGGAGCTGTTTTTT
>few|TRBV6-6|TRBJ1-5|NA
CASSGGGTWQTQPQHF
TGTGCCAGCAGTGGGGGAGGGACATGGCAAACTCAGCCCCAGCATTTT